A selection of T cell receptor beta chains follows, all from one sample in a study of metastatic and nonmetastatic thyroid tumors. TCRdb re-clonotyped the PCR reads via MiXCR. Seen here are 15,000 to 19,000 clones, less than 4% observed once, and the top ten hold less than 25%. Sequencing used tumor tissue. All receptors come from a female donor with papillary thyroid cancer or a benign thyroid nodule (not recorded which). Some clones in this sample may be carry-over from other donors' samples. The CDR3 runs from the conserved cysteine through the conserved F or W. Each record gives: clone size, D gene, J gene, V gene, CDR3 protein, CDR3 DNA. The D gene is left open where the match is weak. Some rows have no size entry. The others give once, few or many, or a class for an expanded clone.

. . TRBJ1-5 TRBV2 CASSEGTVNQPQHF TGTGCCAGCAGTGAAGGGACAGTCAATCAGCCCCAGCATTTT
. TRBD1 TRBJ1-2 TRBV7-3 CASSPGTGDGGYTF TGTGCCAGCAGCCCCGGGACAGGGGACGGAGGCTACACCTTC
. . TRBJ1-5 TRBV19 CASSMGEGRNQPQHF TGTGCCAGTAGTATGGGGGAAGGGAGGAATCAGCCCCAGCATTTT
many . TRBJ2-1 TRBV6-4 CASRKLAGSKNEQFF TGTGCCAGCAGAAAACTAGCCGGGAGCAAAAATGAGCAGTTCTTC
few TRBD1 TRBJ1-2 TRBV28 CASSLGQGSQGYTF TGTGCCAGCAGTTTGGGACAGGGATCACAAGGCTACACCTTC
few . TRBJ2-2 TRBV28 CASSSGPTGELFF TGTGCCAGCAGTAGCGGACCCACCGGGGAGCTGTTTTTT
medium-sized TRBD2 TRBJ2-7 TRBV6-4 CASSGSAGYWTQNYEQYF TGTGCCAGCAGTGGCTCAGCGGGATATTGGACACAGAACTACGAGCAGTACTTC
. . TRBJ2-1 TRBV19 CASSSLDPNNEQFF TGTGCCAGTAGTTCCCTTGACCCAAACAATGAGCAGTTCTTC
many . TRBJ2-1 TRBV10-1 CASSAGGAGNEQFF TGCGCCAGCAGTGCGGGGGGCGCGGGGAATGAGCAGTTCTTC
many . TRBJ1-3 TRBV6-1 CASSEGTRSGNTIYF TGTGCCAGCAGTGAGGGAACCAGATCTGGAAACACCATATATTTT